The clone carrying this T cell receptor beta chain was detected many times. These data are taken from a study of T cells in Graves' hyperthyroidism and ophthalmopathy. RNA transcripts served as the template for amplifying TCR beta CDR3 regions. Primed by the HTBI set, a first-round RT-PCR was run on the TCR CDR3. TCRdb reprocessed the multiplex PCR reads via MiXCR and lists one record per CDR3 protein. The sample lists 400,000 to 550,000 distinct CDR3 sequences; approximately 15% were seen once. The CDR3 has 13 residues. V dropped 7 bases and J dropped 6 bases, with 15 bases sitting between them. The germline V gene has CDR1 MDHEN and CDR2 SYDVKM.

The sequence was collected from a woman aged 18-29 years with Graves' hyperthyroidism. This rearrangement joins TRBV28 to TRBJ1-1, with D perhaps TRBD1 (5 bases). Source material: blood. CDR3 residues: CASIFGADAEAFF. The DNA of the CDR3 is TGTGCCAGCATCTTTGGGGCTGACGCTGAAGCTTTCTTT.